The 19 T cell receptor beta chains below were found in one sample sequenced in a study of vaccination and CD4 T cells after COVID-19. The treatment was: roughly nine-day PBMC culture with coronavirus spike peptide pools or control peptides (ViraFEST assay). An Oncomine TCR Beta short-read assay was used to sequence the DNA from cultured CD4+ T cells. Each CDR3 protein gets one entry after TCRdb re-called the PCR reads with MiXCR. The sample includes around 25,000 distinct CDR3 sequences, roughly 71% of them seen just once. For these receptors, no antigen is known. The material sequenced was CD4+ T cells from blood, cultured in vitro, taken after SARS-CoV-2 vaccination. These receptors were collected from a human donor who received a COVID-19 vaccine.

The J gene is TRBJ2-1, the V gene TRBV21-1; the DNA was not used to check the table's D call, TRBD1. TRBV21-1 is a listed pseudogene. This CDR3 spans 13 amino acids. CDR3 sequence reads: CASSHGGWNEQFF. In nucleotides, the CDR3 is TGTGCCAGCAGCCATGGGGGCTGGAATGAGCAGTTCTTC.

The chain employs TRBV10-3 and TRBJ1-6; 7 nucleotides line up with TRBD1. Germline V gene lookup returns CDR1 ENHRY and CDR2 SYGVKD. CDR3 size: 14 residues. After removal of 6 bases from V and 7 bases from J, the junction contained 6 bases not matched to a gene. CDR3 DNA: TGTGCCATCAGCGACAGGGTTCAGAATTCACCCCTCCACTTT. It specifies CAISDRVQNSPLHF.

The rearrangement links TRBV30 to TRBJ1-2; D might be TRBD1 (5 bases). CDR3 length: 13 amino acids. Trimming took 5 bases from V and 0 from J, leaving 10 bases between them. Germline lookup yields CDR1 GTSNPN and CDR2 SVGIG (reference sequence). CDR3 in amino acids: CAWAQGTNYGYTF. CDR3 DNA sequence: TGTGCCTGGGCGCAGGGAACTAACTATGGCTACACCTTC.

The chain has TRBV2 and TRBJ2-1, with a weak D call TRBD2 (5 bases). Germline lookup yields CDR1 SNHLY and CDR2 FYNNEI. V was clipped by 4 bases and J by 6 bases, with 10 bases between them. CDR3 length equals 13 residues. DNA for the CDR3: TGTGCCAGCAGTGGGGAGACTGGCAATGAGCAGTTCTTC. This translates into CASSGETGNEQFF.

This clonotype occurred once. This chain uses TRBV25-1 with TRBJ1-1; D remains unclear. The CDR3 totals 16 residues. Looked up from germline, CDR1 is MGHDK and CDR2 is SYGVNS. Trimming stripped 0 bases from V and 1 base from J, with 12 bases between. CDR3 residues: CASSEYFIGQNTEAFF. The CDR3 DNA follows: TGTGCCAGCAGTGAATATTTTATCGGCCAGAACACTGAAGCTTTCTTT.

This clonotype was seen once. The CDR3 sequence: CAWFVGGLTDTQYF. CDR3 nucleotide sequence: TGTGCCTGGTTTGTGGGGGGACTCACAGATACGCAGTATTTT. This chain connects TRBV30 to TRBJ2-3; possible D gene TRBD2, 6 bases. V lost 5 bases to trimming and J lost 2 bases, with 14 bases between them. The CDR3 is 14 amino acids. The germline V gene encodes CDR1 GTSNPN and CDR2 SVGIG (reference sequence). The full variable domain, with the rest looked up from reference TRBV30 and TRBJ2-3, is SQTIHQWPATLVQPVGSPLSLECTVEGTSNPNLYWYRQAAGRGLQLLFYSVGIGQISSEVPQNLSASRPQDRQFILSSKKLLLSDSGFYLCAWFVGGLTDTQYFGPGTRLTVL.

CDR3 loop: CASSLVEGAYQPQHF. The CDR3 DNA reads as TGTGCCAGCAGTTTAGTGGAGGGGGCATATCAGCCCCAGCATTTT. V gene TRBV12-3 or TRBV12-4 combines with J gene TRBJ1-5; 7 bases agree with TRBD1. This CDR3 is 15 amino acids long. J was trimmed by 5 bases and V by 1 base; bases with no gene match: 5.

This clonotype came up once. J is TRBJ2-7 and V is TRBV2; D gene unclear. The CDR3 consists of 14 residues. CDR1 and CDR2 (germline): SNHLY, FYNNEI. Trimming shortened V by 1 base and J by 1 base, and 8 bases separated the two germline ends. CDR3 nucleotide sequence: TGTGCCAGCAGTGAAGGATGGAGATCCTACGAGCAGTACTTC. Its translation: CASSEGWRSYEQYF.

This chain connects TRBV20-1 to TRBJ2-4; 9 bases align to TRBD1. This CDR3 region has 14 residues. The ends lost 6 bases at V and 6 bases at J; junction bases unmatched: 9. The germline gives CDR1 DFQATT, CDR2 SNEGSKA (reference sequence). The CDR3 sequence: CSAGAVTGGNIQYF. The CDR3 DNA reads TGCAGTGCAGGAGCTGTGACAGGGGGAAACATTCAGTACTTC.

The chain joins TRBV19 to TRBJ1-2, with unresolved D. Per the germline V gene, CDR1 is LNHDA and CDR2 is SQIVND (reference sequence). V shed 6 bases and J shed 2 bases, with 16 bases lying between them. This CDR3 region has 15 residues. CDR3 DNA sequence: TGTGCCAGTAGCGAAGTACAGAACTCAAACTATGGCTACACCTTC. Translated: CASSEVQNSNYGYTF.

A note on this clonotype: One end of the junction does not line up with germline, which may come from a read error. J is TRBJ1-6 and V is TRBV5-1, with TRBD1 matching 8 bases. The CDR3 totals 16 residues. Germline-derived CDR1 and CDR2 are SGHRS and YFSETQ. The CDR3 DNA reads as TGCGTCAGCAGCTTGGATGGCAGGGGGCCAAATTCACCCCTCCACTTT. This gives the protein CVSSLDGRGPNSPLHF.

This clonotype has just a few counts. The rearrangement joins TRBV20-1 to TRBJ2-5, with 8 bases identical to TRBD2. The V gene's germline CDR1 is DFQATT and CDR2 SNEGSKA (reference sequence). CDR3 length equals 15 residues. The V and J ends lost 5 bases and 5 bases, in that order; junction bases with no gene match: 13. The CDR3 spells CSALGTGGPEETQYF. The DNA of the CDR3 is TGCAGTGCTCTCGGCACGGGGGGGCCGGAGGAGACCCAGTACTTC.

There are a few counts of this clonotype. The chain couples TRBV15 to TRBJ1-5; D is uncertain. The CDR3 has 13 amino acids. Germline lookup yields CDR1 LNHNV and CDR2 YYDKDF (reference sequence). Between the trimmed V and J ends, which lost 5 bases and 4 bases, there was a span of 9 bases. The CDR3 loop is CATSGSGNQPQHF. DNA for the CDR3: TGTGCCACCAGCGGCTCAGGTAATCAGCCCCAGCATTTT. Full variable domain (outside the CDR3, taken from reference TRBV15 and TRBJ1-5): DAMVIQNPRYQVTQFGKPVTLSCSQTLNHNVMYWYQQKSSQAPKLLFHYYDKDFNNEADTPDNFQSRRPNTSFCFLDIRSPGLGDTAMYLCATSGSGNQPQHFGDGTRLSIL.

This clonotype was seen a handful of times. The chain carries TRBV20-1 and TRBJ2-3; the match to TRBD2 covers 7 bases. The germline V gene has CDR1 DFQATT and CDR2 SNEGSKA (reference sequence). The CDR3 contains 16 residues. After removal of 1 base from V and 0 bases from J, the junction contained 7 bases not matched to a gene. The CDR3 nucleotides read TGCAGTGCTAGAGTGGCTAGCGGATCTAGCACAGATACGCAGTATTTT. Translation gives CSARVASGSSTDTQYF.

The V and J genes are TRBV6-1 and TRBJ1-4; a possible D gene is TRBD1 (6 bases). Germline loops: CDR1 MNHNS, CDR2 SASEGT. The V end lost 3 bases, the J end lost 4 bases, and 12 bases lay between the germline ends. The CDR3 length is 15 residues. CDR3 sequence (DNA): TGTGCCAGCAGTGACCCGGGGGGCTATAATGAAAAACTGTTTTTT. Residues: CASSDPGGYNEKLFF.

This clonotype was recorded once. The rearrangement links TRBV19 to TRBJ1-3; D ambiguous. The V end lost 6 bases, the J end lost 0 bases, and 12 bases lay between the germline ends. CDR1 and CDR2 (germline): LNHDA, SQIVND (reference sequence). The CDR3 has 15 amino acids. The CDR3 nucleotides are TGTGCCAGTAGCGTCGGGCCGAGCTCTGGAAACACCATATATTTT. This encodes CASSVGPSSGNTIYF.

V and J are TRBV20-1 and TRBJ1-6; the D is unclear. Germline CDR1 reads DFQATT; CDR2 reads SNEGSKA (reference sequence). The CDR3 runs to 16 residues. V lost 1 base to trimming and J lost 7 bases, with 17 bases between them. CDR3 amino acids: CSARGGPRVMNSPLHF. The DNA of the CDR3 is TGCAGTGCTAGAGGAGGGCCGCGGGTTATGAATTCACCCCTCCACTTT.

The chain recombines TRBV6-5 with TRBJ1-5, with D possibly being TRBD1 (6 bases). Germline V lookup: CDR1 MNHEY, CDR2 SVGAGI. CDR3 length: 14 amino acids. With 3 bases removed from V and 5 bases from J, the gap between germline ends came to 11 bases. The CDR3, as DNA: TGTGCCAGCAGTTATAGGGGGTCGGATCAGCCCCAGCATTTT. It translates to CASSYRGSDQPQHF.

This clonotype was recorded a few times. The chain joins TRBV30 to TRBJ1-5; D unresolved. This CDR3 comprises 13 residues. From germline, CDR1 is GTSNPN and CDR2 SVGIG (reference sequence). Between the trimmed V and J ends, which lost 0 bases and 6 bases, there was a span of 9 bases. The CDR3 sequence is CAWSVRSGQPQHF. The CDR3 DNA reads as TGTGCCTGGAGTGTTAGATCTGGTCAGCCCCAGCATTTT.